The 28 T cell receptor beta chains reported below all come from one sample, sequenced in a study of shared clonotypes between healthy human individuals. The table came from immunoSEQ multiplex PCR; TCRdb's copy has only in-frame clones and leaves some out. The sample lists hundreds of thousands of clones; about three quarters were seen once. The sequenced sample was memory CD4+ T cells sorted from blood. Subset of the sample: CD45RA-negative fraction. The receptors were gathered from a woman aged 25 to 39 in good health.

This clone was seen only a few times. This chain uses TRBV5-1 with TRBJ2-6; 7 nucleotides agree with TRBD1. Per germline, CDR1 SGHRS and CDR2 YFSETQ. The CDR3 sequence is 17 residues long. V trimming: 0 bases; J trimming: 0 bases; junction bases outside the gene matches: 3. Here the CDR3 DNA reads TGCGCCAGCAGCTTGGTTGCAGGGGGCTCTGGGGCCAACGTCCTGACTTTC. Its translation: CASSLVAGGSGANVLTF.

The rearrangement joins TRBV5-1 to TRBJ2-3; weak D call: TRBD1 (5 bases). This CDR3 has 14 amino acids. The V gene lost 2 bases and the J gene lost 4 bases, with 11 bases spanning the gap. The germline V gene has CDR1 SGHRS and CDR2 YFSETQ. In nucleotides, the CDR3 is TGCGCCAGCAGCTTACAGGAATTATCAGATACGCAGTATTTT. This sequence encodes CASSLQELSDTQYF. The whole variable domain, filled in from reference TRBV5-1 and TRBJ2-3, reads KAGVTQTPRYLIKTRGQQVTLSCSPISGHRSVSWYQQTPGQGLQFLFEYFSETQRNKGNFPGRFSGRQFSNSRSEMNVSTLELGDSALYLCASSLQELSDTQYFGPGTRLTVL.

The rearrangement uses TRBV28 and TRBJ1-2, with D tentatively TRBD1 (6 bases). Germline V gene lookup returns CDR1 MDHEN and CDR2 SYDVKM. The CDR3 contains 13 residues. V was pared by 8 bases and J by 3 bases, with 13 bases between. This CDR3 is CASVPGQDYGYTF. The CDR3 DNA sequence: TGTGCCAGCGTACCGGGACAAGACTATGGCTACACCTTC.

The gene calls are TRBV21-1 and TRBJ2-7; the D call of TRBD1 is as the table states it, not checked on the DNA. TRBV21-1 is listed as a pseudogene. CDR3 size: 13 residues. CDR3: CASRGQGKYEQYF. The CDR3 region has the DNA TGTGCCAGCAGGGGACAGGGGAAATACGAGCAGTACTTC.

There are a few counts of this clone. The rearrangement links TRBV5-8 to TRBJ2-6; D remains ambiguous. In germline, CDR1 is SGHTS, CDR2 YDEGEE. V was pared by 2 bases and J by 0 bases, with 6 bases between. This CDR3 region has 15 residues. Here the CDR3 DNA reads TGTGCCAGCAGCTTCCTGATCTCTGGGGCCAACGTCCTGACTTTC. This translates into CASSFLISGANVLTF. The full variable domain, in which reference TRBV5-8 and TRBJ2-6 provide the parts outside the CDR3, is EAGVTQSPTHLIKTRGQQATLRCSPISGHTSVYWYQQALGLGLQFLLWYDEGEERNRGNFPPRFSGRQFPNYSSELNVNALELEDSALYLCASSFLISGANVLTFGAGSRLTVL.

This clone was observed a handful of times. The rearrangement joins TRBV2 to TRBJ1-1; D unresolved. Germline CDR1 SNHLY, CDR2 FYNNEI. The CDR3 is 10 amino acids. Trimming took 4 bases from V and 11 from J, leaving 8 bases between them. CDR3 coding DNA: TGTGCCAGCAGTGTAGGTGGGGCTTTCTTT. Translation: CASSVGGAFF.

This chain uses TRBV10-2 with TRBJ1-4; D is possibly TRBD1 (5 bases). The length of the CDR3 is 14 residues. Per germline, CDR1 WSHSY and CDR2 SAAADI. The germline V and J ends were trimmed by 8 bases and 3 bases, with 13 bases remaining between them. The CDR3, as DNA: TGCGCCAGCTACGAGGGGATATCTAATGAAAAACTGTTTTTT. Protein product: CASYEGISNEKLFF.

Relative to its sample, this clone is medium-sized. Other DNA sequences in this specimen translate into the identical CDR3. The rearrangement uses TRBV5-1 and TRBJ1-4; D is unclear. The V gene lost 0 bases and the J gene lost 0 bases, with 6 bases spanning the gap. The CDR3 covers 15 residues. CDR1 is SGHRS, CDR2 YFSETQ, per germline. The CDR3 loop reads CASSLGGATNEKLFF. CDR3 nucleotide sequence: TGCGCCAGCAGCTTGGGGGGTGCAACTAATGAAAAACTGTTTTTT.

With regard to this clone: A junction end diverges from the germline sequence, so it may reflect a read error. This chain connects TRBV6-5 to TRBJ2-7; D uncertain. CDR1 and CDR2 (germline): MNHEY, SVGAGI. This CDR3 has 11 residues. The CDR3 loop reads CASSDSPGQYF. In DNA, the CDR3 is TGTGCCAGCAGTGACTCTCCAGGCCAGTACTTC.

This clone came up once. The rearrangement links TRBV6-6 to TRBJ1-2; 7 bases line up with TRBD1. This CDR3 spans 13 amino acids. Germline assignment: CDR1 MNHNY and CDR2 SVGAGI (reference sequence). The V and J ends lost 2 bases and 5 bases, in that order; junction bases with no gene match: 2. CDR3 sequence (DNA): TGTGCCAGCAGTTACGGACAGGAATATGGCTACACCTTC. It yields the protein CASSYGQEYGYTF.

This clone was observed a single time. The chain links TRBV6-5 to TRBJ2-7; D might be TRBD2 (6 bases). V lost 5 bases and J 2 bases, leaving 13 bases between the germline ends. Germline V gene data show CDR1 as MNHEY and CDR2 as SVGAGI. This CDR3 region has 14 residues. The CDR3, as DNA: TGTGCCAGCAGTACCGGGGACTTCCCCTACGAGCAGTACTTC. This translates into CASSTGDFPYEQYF.

This chain joins TRBV6-5 and TRBJ1-5; D is uncertain. V lost 6 bases and J lost 7, with 16 bases in between. The CDR3 is made up of 14 amino acids. Germline-derived CDR1 and CDR2 are MNHEY and SVGAGI. CDR3 nucleotides: TGTGCCAGCAGCCAAACCAGAGGTCCCCAGCCCCAGCATTTT. It translates to CASSQTRGPQPQHF.

As regards this clone: Other DNA sequences in this sample translate to the same CDR3. V and J are TRBV2 and TRBJ2-4, with unresolved D. The germline CDR1 and CDR2 sequences are SNHLY and FYNNEI. V was trimmed by 4 bases and J by 1 base, leaving 8 bases between them. This CDR3 comprises 14 residues. In nucleotides, the CDR3 is TGTGCCAGCAGTGGCCTTGGGGCCAAAAACATTCAGTACTTC. Its translation: CASSGLGAKNIQYF.

The rearrangement joins TRBV7-9 to TRBJ1-2, with 9 bases aligning to TRBD1. This CDR3 is built from 15 residues. The J segment lost 7 bases and the V segment lost 1 base, leaving 7 bases of the junction unmatched. Germline CDR1 reads SEHNR; CDR2 reads FQNEAQ (reference sequence). This CDR3 is CASSLELQGARGYTF. The CDR3 DNA follows: TGTGCCAGCAGCTTAGAACTACAGGGGGCGCGTGGCTACACCTTC.

The V and J genes are TRBV30 and TRBJ2-6; D not certain. The germline V gene has CDR1 GTSNPN and CDR2 SVGIG (reference sequence). The V end lost 0 bases, the J end lost 1 base, and 7 bases lay between the germline ends. This CDR3 is built from 15 residues. The chain's CDR3 is CAWSVRVSGANVLTF. The CDR3 DNA sequence: TGTGCCTGGAGTGTACGGGTATCTGGGGCCAACGTCCTGACTTTC.

This clone appeared a single time. V usage is TRBV5-1 and J usage is TRBJ2-5; D remains unclear. Germline assignment: CDR1 SGHRS and CDR2 YFSETQ. Trimming pared 0 bases from V and 2 bases from J, leaving 11 bases between. The CDR3 length is 15 residues. The DNA for the CDR3 is TGCGCCAGCAGCTTGGTGCCAGGTAATCAAGAGACCCAGTACTTC. Its translation: CASSLVPGNQETQYF.

This clone was counted a few times. The gene calls are TRBV18 and TRBJ1-2; D not certain. CDR1 is KGHSH and CDR2 is LQKENI in the germline V gene. This CDR3 is 11 amino acids long. V shed 3 bases and J shed 8 bases, with 7 bases lying between them. The CDR3 nucleotides read TGTGCCAGCTCACCTGGGGAGGGCTACACCTTC. As protein: CASSPGEGYTF.

CDR3 sequence reads: CASSDARGGIGNQPQHF. In DNA form, the CDR3 reads TGTGCCAGCAGTGACGCCCGGGGGGGTATTGGCAATCAGCCCCAGCATTTT. V is TRBV6-1 and J is TRBJ1-5; D is possibly TRBD1 (5 bases). Germline values: CDR1 MNHNS, CDR2 SASEGT. The CDR3 extends over 17 amino acids. Trimming pared 3 bases from V and 2 bases from J, leaving 17 bases between.

This clone was recorded only once. This CDR3 reads CASSRVTGRSGNTIYF. The CDR3 DNA reads TGCGCCAGCAGCCGTGTGACAGGTCGCTCTGGAAACACCATATATTTT. V gene TRBV4-1 combines with J gene TRBJ1-3, with D perhaps TRBD1 (6 bases). The CDR3 sequence is 16 residues long. Germline loops: CDR1 MGHRA, CDR2 YSYEKL. Trimming shortened V by 4 bases and J by 0 bases, and 13 bases separated the two germline ends.

The rearrangement links TRBV7-6 to TRBJ1-5; the match to TRBD1 covers 10 bases. Per the germline V gene, CDR1 is SGHVS and CDR2 is FNYEAQ. The CDR3 spans 14 residues. J gave up 7 bases and V 3 bases, and 3 bases lay outside the gene matches. CDR3: CASSLTGGGQPQHF. The CDR3, as DNA: TGTGCCAGCAGCTTGACAGGGGGCGGGCAGCCCCAGCATTTT.

The chain is built from TRBV19 and TRBJ1-5, with D tentatively TRBD1 (5 bases). The germline gives CDR1 LNHDA, CDR2 SQIVND (reference sequence). The CDR3 is 15 residues long. With 4 bases removed from V and 5 bases from J, the gap between germline ends came to 15 bases. CDR3 sequence: CASSTLTRAHQPQHF. The CDR3 DNA reads TGTGCCAGTAGTACATTGACCAGGGCCCATCAGCCCCAGCATTTT.

The chain joins TRBV13 to TRBJ2-7, with D possibly matching TRBD1 (6 bases). Deletions cut 4 bases from V and 1 base from J, with 11 bases between. Germline CDR1 and CDR2: PRHDT and FYEKMQ (reference sequence). The CDR3 totals 14 residues. In DNA form, the CDR3 reads TGTGCCAGCAGCTCGATTGACAGGTCCTACGAGCAGTACTTC. Translated, it gives CASSSIDRSYEQYF.

The chain carries TRBV9 and TRBJ2-1; TRBD1 or TRBD2 may be the D gene (6 bases each). Trimming removed 0 bases at V and 0 bases at J, with 13 bases between. CDR3 size: 17 residues. The germline CDR1 and CDR2 sequences are SGDLS and YYNGEE. CDR3 sequence reads: CASSVGGGTSSYNEQFF. The CDR3 coding sequence is TGTGCCAGCAGCGTAGGGGGCGGGACAAGCTCCTACAATGAGCAGTTCTTC.

The rearrangement uses TRBV7-4 and TRBJ2-7, with a possible D match to TRBD2 (5 bases). The ends were cut back, 1 base at V and 6 bases at J, with 13 bases in the middle. The CDR3 covers 14 residues. CDR1 and CDR2 (germline): SGHVT, SQSDAQ. The CDR3 DNA follows: TGTGCCAGCAGCTTAGTGTTGGCTAGCACCGAGCAGTACTTC. This sequence encodes CASSLVLASTEQYF.

The rearrangement links TRBV18 to TRBJ2-4; weak D call: TRBD2 (6 bases). The germline V and J ends were trimmed by 0 bases and 0 bases, with 9 bases remaining between them. The CDR3 has 16 amino acids. Looked up from germline, CDR1 is KGHSH and CDR2 is LQKENI. The CDR3 reads CASSPPGGTAKNIQYF. The CDR3 bases are TGTGCCAGCTCACCACCGGGCGGGACAGCCAAAAACATTCAGTACTTC.

For this clone: This may be a read error, as it is one base from a much larger clone. The sample carries other DNA sequences with the same CDR3. The rearrangement links TRBV6-6 to TRBJ1-4, with TRBD1 matching 10 bases. CDR3 length equals 14 residues. The trim removed 5 bases at V and 5 bases at J, leaving 2 bases unmatched. Per germline, CDR1 MNHNY and CDR2 SVGAGI (reference sequence). The CDR3 bases are TGTGCCAGCAGTCCGGGACAGGGGAATGAAAAACTGTTTTTT. This sequence encodes CASSPGQGNEKLFF.

This chain links TRBV7-9 with TRBJ2-1; 7 positions agree with TRBD2. This CDR3 contains 14 residues. V was clipped by 4 bases and J by 3 bases; unmatched bases: 3. Germline CDR1 is SEHNR and CDR2 is FQNEAQ (reference sequence). The CDR3 protein is CASSSSGLYNEQFF. CDR3 nucleotide sequence: TGTGCCAGCAGCTCTAGCGGCCTCTACAATGAGCAGTTCTTC.

The V gene is TRBV5-1, the J gene TRBJ2-1; 7 bases align to TRBD2. Germline assignment: CDR1 SGHRS and CDR2 YFSETQ. The V and J ends lost 3 bases and 10 bases, in that order; junction bases with no gene match: 13. The CDR3 is 15 residues long. The CDR3 spells CASSWEGAGDREQFF. DNA for the CDR3: TGCGCCAGCAGCTGGGAAGGCGCGGGAGATCGGGAGCAGTTCTTC.